This T cell receptor (beta chain) emerged from a study of CD8+ T cells in alopecia areata. Study-level information: Percent affected scalp area, the SALT score, rated treated patients' severity.

Study observations and caveats: Association of baseline CD8+ expansion with response is uncertain owing to one nonresponder. It was lesional scalp, especially alopecia totalis/universalis, that showed higher clonality than normal scalp. Besides other cells, scalp samples also yield sequences of resident alphabeta T cells from normal skin.

Reverse transcription of extracted RNA yielded cDNA, which provided the sequencing template. Produced via immunoSEQ multiplex PCR; TCRdb's table is partial and in-frame only. The sample includes roughly 100,000 clones, 80% to 90% of them seen just once. The CDR3 spans 15 residues. Germline V gene data show CDR1 as SSHAT and CDR2 as FNYEAQ (reference sequence). The V gene lost 2 bases and the J gene lost 3 bases, with 14 bases spanning the gap. In regard to this clone: What it recognizes is unknown.

Described treatment: oral pan-JAK inhibitor, 5-10 mg twice daily. The sequencing here drew on CD8+ T cells sorted from blood, taken at week 34, from a patient treated with tofacitinib. This TCR derives from a human donor with alopecia areata. The chain recombines TRBV7-7 with TRBJ2-7; D may match TRBD1 or TRBD2 (6 bases each). Written as DNA, the CDR3 is TGTGCCAGCAGCTTAAAGGGGGGTCCCTTCTACGAGCAGTACTTC. Protein sequence: CASSLKGGPFYEQYF.